The rows below give T cell receptor beta chains drawn from one sample of a study of T cell responses to AZD1222 COVID-19 vaccine. Sequenced by immunoSEQ multiplex PCR; TCRdb stores in-frame clones only, minus some. The sample consists of about 110,000 clones, about 88% of them appearing once. The sample in question was peripheral blood, obtained on day 0 of AZD1222 vaccination. The receptors come from an adult in good health. CDR3s include the opening cysteine and the closing phenylalanine or tryptophan. The D gene is left open where the match is weak. Clone size is shown for a subset of rows, as once, few, many or a class of expanded clone.

size: -; J: TRBJ1-2; D: -; V: TRBV4-1; DNA: TGCGCCAGCAGCCAAGATACAGGGCACTATGGCTACACCTTC; CDR3: CASSQDTGHYGYTF
size: -; J: TRBJ2-6; D: TRBD1; V: TRBV3-1/TRBV3-2; DNA: TGTGCCAGCAGCCAAGGGACAGGGTCTTCTGGGGCCAACGTCCTGACTTTC; CDR3: CASSQGTGSSGANVLTF
size: -; J: TRBJ1-1; D: -; V: TRBV2; DNA: TGTGCCAGCAGTGGGGGGGGAACGAACACTGAAGCTTTCTTT; CDR3: CASSGGGTNTEAFF
size: few; J: TRBJ1-6; D: -; V: TRBV7-2; DNA: TGTGCCAGCAGCTTTACAAATTCACCCCTCCACTTT; CDR3: CASSFTNSPLHF
size: once; J: TRBJ2-7; D: TRBD1; V: TRBV3-1/TRBV3-2; DNA: TGTGCCAGCAGCCAGGCCGGGACAGCGTCCTACGAGCAGTACTTC; CDR3: CASSQAGTASYEQYF
size: -; J: TRBJ2-2; D: TRBD2; V: TRBV19; DNA: TGTGCCAGTAGTATATATAGCGGGGGGGACACCGGGGAGCTGTTTTTT; CDR3: CASSIYSGGDTGELFF
size: -; J: TRBJ2-1; D: TRBD2; V: TRBV19; DNA: TGTGCCAGTAGTACCGGGACTAGCGGGCCCAGCTCCTACAATGAGCAGTTCTTC; CDR3: CASSTGTSGPSSYNEQFF
size: -; J: TRBJ1-2; D: -; V: TRBV5-6; DNA: TGTGCCAGCAGCTTGCGAAGATTCAACTATGGCTACACCTTC; CDR3: CASSLRRFNYGYTF
size: -; J: TRBJ2-7; D: TRBD2; V: TRBV7-2; DNA: TGTGCCAGCAGCTTAGCGCCGGGAGGGGTCTACGAGCAGTACTTC; CDR3: CASSLAPGGVYEQYF
size: -; J: TRBJ1-5; D: -; V: TRBV6-5; DNA: TGTGCCAGCAGGGTCGACAGGTATAGCAATCAGCCCCAGCATTTT; CDR3: CASRVDRYSNQPQHF
size: -; J: TRBJ2-1; D: -; V: TRBV11-1; DNA: TGTGCCAGCAGCTTATCGGGGAATCTCTTTTACAATGAGCAGTTCTTC; CDR3: CASSLSGNLFYNEQFF
size: -; J: TRBJ1-3; D: -; V: TRBV6-5; DNA: TGTGCCAGCAGTTACGCAGGAGACTCTGGAAACACCATATATTTT; CDR3: CASSYAGDSGNTIYF
size: -; J: TRBJ1-1; D: -; V: TRBV9; DNA: TGTGCCAGCAGCGTAGTCGGAGGGGGGCTAGGCACTGAAGCTTTCTTT; CDR3: CASSVVGGGLGTEAFF
size: -; J: TRBJ1-2; D: -; V: TRBV19; DNA: TGTGCCAGTAGTATAGCCGACACTCCAAACTATGGCTACACCTTC; CDR3: CASSIADTPNYGYTF
size: -; J: TRBJ2-7; D: -; V: TRBV7-6; DNA: TGTGCCAGCAGCTATAGGGGGGTCGGCGGCAGGTCCTACGAGCAGTACTTC; CDR3: CASSYRGVGGRSYEQYF
size: once; J: TRBJ2-7; D: TRBD2; V: TRBV6-5; DNA: TGTGCCAGCAGTCCCCGGAGGACTAGCGGAGAGCAGTACTTC; CDR3: CASSPRRTSGEQYF
size: -; J: TRBJ1-2; D: -; V: TRBV3-1/TRBV3-2; DNA: TGTGCCAGCAGCCAAGGGGGGGAAGCTGGCTACACCTTC; CDR3: CASSQGGEAGYTF
size: -; J: TRBJ1-2; D: -; V: TRBV6-1; DNA: TGTGCCAGCAGTGAAAAACGCGACTATGGCTACACCTTC; CDR3: CASSEKRDYGYTF
size: -; J: TRBJ2-3; D: -; V: TRBV10-2; DNA: TGCGCCAGCAGTCGACCCCTTGCGCAGGCAGATACGCAGTATTTT; CDR3: CASSRPLAQADTQYF
size: -; J: TRBJ2-5; D: -; V: TRBV15; DNA: TGTGCCACCAGCAGAGATTATGGTGGAGGCGGCGGGGGCCCCGAGACCCAGTACTTC; CDR3: CATSRDYGGGGGGPETQYF
size: -; J: TRBJ1-4; D: -; V: TRBV5-1; DNA: TGCGCCAGCAGCCCCCCCACGATGGGCGGGCTTCGTGAAAAACTGTTTTTT; CDR3: CASSPPTMGGLREKLFF
size: -; J: TRBJ2-1; D: TRBD2; V: TRBV7-9; DNA: TGTGCCAGCAGCTTAGGACTAGCGGCTTCGGGTTCCTACAATGAGCAGTTCTTC; CDR3: CASSLGLAASGSYNEQFF
size: -; J: TRBJ2-4; D: -; V: TRBV6-5; DNA: TGTGCCGCGGGGGCGGCCAAAAACATTCAGTACTTC; CDR3: CAAGAAKNIQYF
size: -; J: TRBJ1-1; D: -; V: TRBV12-3/TRBV12-4; DNA: TGTGCCAGCAGTCCGGACAGAGGGACTGAAGCTTTCTTT; CDR3: CASSPDRGTEAFF
size: -; J: TRBJ2-1; D: TRBD2; V: TRBV5-4; DNA: TGTGCCAGCAGCCTAGGACTAGACGCTCGCAATGAGCAGTTCTTC; CDR3: CASSLGLDARNEQFF
size: -; J: TRBJ1-2; D: -; V: TRBV2; DNA: TGTGCCAGCAGTGGGGGTCGCGGTAACTATGGCTACACCTTC; CDR3: CASSGGRGNYGYTF
size: -; J: TRBJ1-1; D: -; V: TRBV7-8; DNA: TGTGCCAGCAGCTTAGCCGGGACGAAGGGTGGAGCTTTCTTT; CDR3: CASSLAGTKGGAFF
size: -; J: TRBJ1-1; D: -; V: TRBV30; DNA: TGTGCCTGGAGTGTACGGGGTAGGGCTGAAGCTTTCTTT; CDR3: CAWSVRGRAEAFF
size: -; J: TRBJ2-7; D: -; V: TRBV3-1/TRBV3-2; DNA: TGTGCCAGCAGCTCCCTCCGGGACCTAGATGGCGAGCAGTACTTC; CDR3: CASSSLRDLDGEQYF
size: -; J: TRBJ2-7; D: -; V: TRBV15; DNA: TGTGCCACCAGCAGAGATCAGGGGCGAGACGAGCAGTACTTC; CDR3: CATSRDQGRDEQYF
size: few; J: TRBJ1-4; D: TRBD1; V: TRBV5-1; DNA: TGCGCCAGCAGCTTGTGGGGGACAGGGGGTAATGAAAAACTGTTTTTT; CDR3: CASSLWGTGGNEKLFF
size: -; J: TRBJ1-6; D: TRBD1; V: TRBV4-1; DNA: TGCGCCAGCAGTCCACTACAGGGGTCGAGTCGGCCCCTCCACTTT; CDR3: CASSPLQGSSRPLHF
size: -; J: TRBJ1-1; D: -; V: TRBV28; DNA: TGTGCCAGCAGTCCACGGCGGCCAAGTGTGGAAGCTTTCTTT; CDR3: CASSPRRPSVEAFF
size: -; J: TRBJ1-4; D: -; V: TRBV7-9; DNA: TGTGCCAGCAGCTACGGTAATGAAAAACTGTTTTTT; CDR3: CASSYGNEKLFF
size: -; J: TRBJ1-1; D: -; V: TRBV27; DNA: TGTGCCAGCGGACCCAGGGTTTCAGGGACACGGAGTATCACTGAAGCTTTCTTT; CDR3: CASGPRVSGTRSITEAFF
size: -; J: TRBJ2-3; D: -; V: TRBV5-8; DNA: TGTGCCAGCAGTTCCGACCCCGAGAGGGCAGATACGCAGTATTTT; CDR3: CASSSDPERADTQYF
size: few; J: TRBJ1-3; D: -; V: TRBV29-1; DNA: TGCAGCGTTGTGGGGGACTCTGGAAACACCATATATTTT; CDR3: CSVVGDSGNTIYF
size: few; J: TRBJ1-2; D: -; V: TRBV7-9; DNA: TGTGCCAGCAGCTTAGCGGGACGTAACTATGGCTACACCTTC; CDR3: CASSLAGRNYGYTF
size: -; J: TRBJ2-2; D: TRBD2; V: TRBV15; DNA: TGTGCCACCACCGGGACTAGCGGGACGGACACCGGGGAGCTGTTTTTT; CDR3: CATTGTSGTDTGELFF
size: -; J: TRBJ1-1; D: -; V: TRBV6-1; DNA: TGTGCCAGCAGTGAGGGACCGCGGGTGGGCACTGAAGCTTTCTTT; CDR3: CASSEGPRVGTEAFF
size: once; J: TRBJ2-5; D: -; V: TRBV5-6; DNA: TGTGCCAGCAGCTCCTGGACAGATGGGACCCAGTACTTC; CDR3: CASSSWTDGTQYF
size: -; J: TRBJ2-7; D: TRBD2; V: TRBV7-8; DNA: TGTGCCAGCAGCTTAGGGCTAGCGGGAGCCTCCTACGAGCAGTACTTC; CDR3: CASSLGLAGASYEQYF
size: -; J: TRBJ1-1; D: -; V: TRBV5-1; DNA: TGCGCCAGCAGCTTGGCCGAAAAGACTGAAGCTTTCTTT; CDR3: CASSLAEKTEAFF
size: -; J: TRBJ1-1; D: TRBD1; V: TRBV4-1; DNA: TGCGCCAGCAGACGGGTCAAGCTGACAGGGACCACTGAAGCTTTCTTT; CDR3: CASRRVKLTGTTEAFF
size: -; J: TRBJ2-7; D: -; V: TRBV6-5; DNA: TGTGCCAGCAGTACCCAACAGGGGACTTCCTACGAGCAGTACTTC; CDR3: CASSTQQGTSYEQYF
size: few; J: TRBJ1-5; D: -; V: TRBV4-1; DNA: TGCGCCAGCAGCCAAGGTACCAATAGCAATCAGCCCCAGCATTTT; CDR3: CASSQGTNSNQPQHF
size: few; J: TRBJ1-3; D: -; V: TRBV10-1; DNA: TGCGCCAGCAGTGAGTCACGGTATCCGTCGAGCACCATATATTTT; CDR3: CASSESRYPSSTIYF
size: -; J: TRBJ2-7; D: -; V: TRBV15; DNA: TGTGCCACCAGCAGAAATACCGGTGAGCAGTACTTC; CDR3: CATSRNTGEQYF
size: -; J: TRBJ1-1; D: -; V: TRBV2; DNA: TGTGCCAGCAGTACAGGGCTTCGAAACACTGAAGCTTTCTTT; CDR3: CASSTGLRNTEAFF
size: once; J: TRBJ1-2; D: -; V: TRBV15; DNA: TGTGCCACCAGCAGAGGGGGAAGCTATGGCTACACCTTC; CDR3: CATSRGGSYGYTF
size: few; J: TRBJ2-2; D: TRBD2; V: TRBV2; DNA: TGTGCCAGCAGTGCCTCTAGCGGGAACACCGGGGAGCTGTTTTTT; CDR3: CASSASSGNTGELFF
size: -; J: TRBJ2-2; D: -; V: TRBV2; DNA: TGTGCCAGCAGTGCTAAACAGGGGAACACCGGGGAGCTGTTTTTT; CDR3: CASSAKQGNTGELFF
size: -; J: TRBJ1-5; D: -; V: TRBV6-5; DNA: TGTGCCAGCAGTATACCACAAGTCTTTAGTCAGCCCCAGCATTTT; CDR3: CASSIPQVFSQPQHF
size: -; J: TRBJ2-5; D: -; V: TRBV3-1/TRBV3-2; DNA: TGTGCCAGCAGGCCCCGGGCAGCCCAAGAGACCCAGTACTTC; CDR3: CASRPRAAQETQYF
size: -; J: TRBJ2-1; D: -; V: TRBV19; DNA: TGTGCCAGTAGTATAGGGACTCGAACCTACAATGAGCAGTTCTTC; CDR3: CASSIGTRTYNEQFF